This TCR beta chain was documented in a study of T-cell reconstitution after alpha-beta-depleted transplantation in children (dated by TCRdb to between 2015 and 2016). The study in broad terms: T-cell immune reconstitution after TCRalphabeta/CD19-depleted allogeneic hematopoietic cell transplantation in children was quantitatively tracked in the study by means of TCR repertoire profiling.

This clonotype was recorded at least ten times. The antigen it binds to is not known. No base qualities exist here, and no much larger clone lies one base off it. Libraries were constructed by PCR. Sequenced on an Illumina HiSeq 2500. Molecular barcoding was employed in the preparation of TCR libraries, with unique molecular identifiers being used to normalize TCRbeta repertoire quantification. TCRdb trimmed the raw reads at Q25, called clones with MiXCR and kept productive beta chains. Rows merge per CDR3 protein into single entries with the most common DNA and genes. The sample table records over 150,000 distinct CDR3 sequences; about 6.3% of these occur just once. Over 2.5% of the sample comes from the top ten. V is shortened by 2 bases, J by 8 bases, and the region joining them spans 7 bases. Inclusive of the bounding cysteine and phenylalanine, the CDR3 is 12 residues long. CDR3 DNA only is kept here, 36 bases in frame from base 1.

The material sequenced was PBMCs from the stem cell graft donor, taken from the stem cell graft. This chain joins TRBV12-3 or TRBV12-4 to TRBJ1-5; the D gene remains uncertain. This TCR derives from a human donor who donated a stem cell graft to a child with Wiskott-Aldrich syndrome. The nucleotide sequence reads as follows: TGTGCCAGCAGTTTAATGGTGGAGCCCCAGCATTTT. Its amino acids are CASSLMVEPQHF.